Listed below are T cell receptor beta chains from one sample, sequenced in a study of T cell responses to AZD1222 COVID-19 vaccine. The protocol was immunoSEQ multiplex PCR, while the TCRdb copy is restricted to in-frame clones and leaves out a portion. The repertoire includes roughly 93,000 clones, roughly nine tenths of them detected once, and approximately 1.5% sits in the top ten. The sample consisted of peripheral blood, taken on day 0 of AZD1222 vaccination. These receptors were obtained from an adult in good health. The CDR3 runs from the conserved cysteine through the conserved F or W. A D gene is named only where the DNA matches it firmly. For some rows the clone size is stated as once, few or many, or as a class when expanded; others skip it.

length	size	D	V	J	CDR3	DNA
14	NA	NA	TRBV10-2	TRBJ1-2	CASSEAGMGYGYTF	TGCGCCAGCAGTGAGGCAGGGATGGGCTATGGCTACACCTTC
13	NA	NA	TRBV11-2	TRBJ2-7	CASSSSTSYEQYF	TGTGCCAGCAGCTCCAGCACCTCCTACGAGCAGTACTTC
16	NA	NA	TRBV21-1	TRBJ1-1	CASSTPWAGANTEAFF	TGTGCCAGCAGCACCCCTTGGGCGGGGGCGAACACTGAAGCTTTCTTT
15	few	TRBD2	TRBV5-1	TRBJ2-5	CASMDGGALPETQYF	TGCGCCAGCATGGACGGGGGGGCCCTTCCGGAGACCCAGTACTTC
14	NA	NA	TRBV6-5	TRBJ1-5	CASSVINSNQPQHF	TGTGCCAGCAGCGTAATAAATAGCAATCAGCCCCAGCATTTT
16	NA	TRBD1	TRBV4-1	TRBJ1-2	CASSLGVAGGKNGYTF	TGCGCCAGCAGCCTAGGGGTGGCAGGGGGGAAGAATGGCTACACCTTC
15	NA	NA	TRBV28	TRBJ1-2	CASSSVDRLNYGYTF	TGTGCCAGCAGTTCTGTGGACAGACTTAACTATGGCTACACCTTC
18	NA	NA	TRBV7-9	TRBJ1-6	CASSLPFGVQGQNSPLHF	TGTGCCAGCAGCTTACCCTTCGGCGTACAGGGCCAGAATTCACCCCTCCACTTT
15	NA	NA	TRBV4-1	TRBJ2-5	CASSQGSLEEETQYF	TGCGCCAGCAGCCAAGGCTCCCTGGAGGAGGAGACCCAGTACTTC
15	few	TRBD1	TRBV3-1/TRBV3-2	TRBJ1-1	CASSHFDRGNTEAFF	TGTGCCAGCAGCCACTTTGACAGGGGGAACACTGAAGCTTTCTTT
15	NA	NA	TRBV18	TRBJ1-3	CASSLRRGEGNTIYF	TGTGCCAGCTCACTACGGCGCGGGGAAGGAAACACCATATATTTT
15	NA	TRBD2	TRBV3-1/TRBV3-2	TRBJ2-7	CASSHLAGGSYEQYF	TGTGCCAGCAGCCATTTAGCGGGGGGGTCCTACGAGCAGTACTTC
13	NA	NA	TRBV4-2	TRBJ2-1	CASSQRINNEQFF	TGTGCCAGCAGCCAACGAATAAACAATGAGCAGTTCTTC
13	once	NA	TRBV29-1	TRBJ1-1	CSASDSRNTEAFF	TGCAGCGCGTCGGACAGCAGAAACACTGAAGCTTTCTTT
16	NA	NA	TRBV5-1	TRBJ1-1	CASSPTGAGRVIEAFF	TGCGCCAGCAGCCCGACGGGGGCAGGGAGAGTTATTGAAGCTTTCTTT
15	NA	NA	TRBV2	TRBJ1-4	CASRPTEYPNEKLFF	TGTGCCAGCAGGCCCACAGAGTATCCTAATGAAAAACTGTTTTTT
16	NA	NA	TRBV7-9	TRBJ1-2	CASSSQWVEGGPGYTF	TGTGCCAGCAGCTCACAATGGGTAGAGGGGGGTCCTGGCTACACCTTC
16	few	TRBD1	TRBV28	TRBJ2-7	CASRTGGTGGWYEQYF	TGTGCCAGCAGGACTGGCGGGACAGGGGGCTGGTACGAGCAGTACTTC
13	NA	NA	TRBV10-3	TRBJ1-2	CAISAPANYGYTF	TGTGCCATCAGTGCGCCAGCTAACTATGGCTACACCTTC
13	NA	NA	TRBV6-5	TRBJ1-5	CASSLHGNQPQHF	TGTGCCAGCAGTCTCCATGGCAATCAGCCCCAGCATTTT
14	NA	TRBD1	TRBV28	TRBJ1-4	CASSLDRGREKLFF	TGTGCCAGCAGTTTGGACAGGGGGCGCGAAAAACTGTTTTTT
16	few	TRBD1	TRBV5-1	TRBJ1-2	CASSLDGRGQGYGYTF	TGCGCCAGCAGCTTGGACGGCAGGGGGCAAGGCTATGGCTACACCTTC
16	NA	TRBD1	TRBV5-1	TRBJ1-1	CASSSGTVKADTEAFF	TGCGCCAGCAGCTCCGGGACAGTAAAAGCGGACACTGAAGCTTTCTTT
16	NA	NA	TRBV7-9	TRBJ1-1	CASSPLGGALNTEAFF	TGTGCCAGCAGCCCCCTGGGGGGGGCCTTGAACACTGAAGCTTTCTTT
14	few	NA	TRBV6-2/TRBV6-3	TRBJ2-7	CASSYSRGGYEQYF	TGTGCCAGCAGTTACTCCAGGGGCGGCTACGAGCAGTACTTC
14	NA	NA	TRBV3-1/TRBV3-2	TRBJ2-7	CASSQDGGSYEQYF	TGTGCCAGCAGCCAAGATGGGGGTTCCTACGAGCAGTACTTC
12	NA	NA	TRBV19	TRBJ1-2	CASSPTGYGYTF	TGTGCCAGTAGTCCTACAGGGTATGGCTACACCTTC
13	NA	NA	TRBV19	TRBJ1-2	CASSISDNYGYTF	TGTGCCAGTAGTATTTCGGACAACTATGGCTACACCTTC
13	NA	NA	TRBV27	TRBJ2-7	CASNPAGGLEQYF	TGTGCCAGCAACCCGGCTGGGGGCCTCGAGCAGTACTTC
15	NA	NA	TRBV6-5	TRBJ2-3	CASSYQGRDTDTQYF	TGTGCCAGCAGCTATCAGGGGAGGGACACAGATACGCAGTATTTT
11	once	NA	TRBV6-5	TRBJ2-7	CASSWGYEQYF	TGTGCCAGCAGTTGGGGGTACGAGCAGTACTTC
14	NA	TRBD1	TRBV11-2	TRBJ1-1	CASSRDRLSLEAFF	TGTGCCAGCAGCCGGGACAGGCTTAGTCTTGAAGCTTTCTTT
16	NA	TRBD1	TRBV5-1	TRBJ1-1	CASSAGPGQGMSTAFF	TGCGCCAGCAGCGCCGGCCCGGGACAGGGAATGAGTACAGCTTTCTTT
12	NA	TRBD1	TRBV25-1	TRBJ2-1	CASSPTGNEQFF	TGTGCCAGCAGTCCGACAGGGAATGAGCAGTTCTTC
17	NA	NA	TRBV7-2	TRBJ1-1	CASSLVAIGVPNTEAFF	TGTGCCAGCAGCTTAGTAGCCATCGGGGTCCCGAACACTGAAGCTTTCTTT
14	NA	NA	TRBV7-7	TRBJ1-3	CASSQGTSGNTIYF	TGTGCTAGCAGCCAAGGGACATCTGGAAACACCATATATTTT
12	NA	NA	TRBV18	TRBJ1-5	CASSPDNQPQHF	TGTGCCAGCTCACCAGACAATCAGCCCCAGCATTTT